Below are 26 T cell receptor beta chains sequenced from a single sample in a study of response to subunit inactivated influenza vaccine. TCRdb ran MiXCR on the RT-PCR reads and lists one entry per CDR3 protein. This sample has hundreds of thousands of distinct CDR3 sequences, with about 14% found just once. The sequences come from PBMCs from blood, collected less than 15 days before vaccination. These receptors were taken from a man between 50 and 59 years old who received an inactivated influenza vaccine.

The chain is built from TRBV4-3 and TRBJ2-1; D gene unclear. Per germline, CDR1 LGHNA and CDR2 YSLEER. CDR3 length: 15 residues. Trimming took off 1 base at V and 4 bases at J, with 11 bases between the two ends. The DNA for the CDR3 is TGCGCCAGCAGCCAAGGCGTTAACAATTACAATGAGCAGTTCTTC. Translation: CASSQGVNNYNEQFF.

This clonotype has ten or more counts. V gene TRBV27 combines with J gene TRBJ2-7, with a tentative D call TRBD2 (6 bases). Germline V lookup: CDR1 MNHEY, CDR2 SMNVEV (reference sequence). V lost 6 bases and J lost 1, with 13 bases in between. The CDR3 consists of 14 residues. CDR3 in DNA: TGTGCCAGCAGGCCAGGCGGGGTTTCCTACGAGCAGTACTTC. It is translated as CASRPGGVSYEQYF.

This clonotype was observed a few times. The V gene is TRBV19, the J gene TRBJ1-5; D is perhaps TRBD1 (6 bases). V lost 3 bases to trimming and J lost 4 bases, with 13 bases between them. Germline assignment: CDR1 LNHDA and CDR2 SQIVND (reference sequence). The CDR3 is 15 amino acids. DNA for the CDR3: TGTGCCAGTAGTATCTCCCTTGGGACAAATCAGCCCCAGCATTTT. The encoded protein is CASSISLGTNQPQHF.

This chain connects TRBV7-9 to TRBJ2-5; no firm D call. This CDR3 has 12 residues. Trimming pared 5 bases from V and 2 bases from J, leaving 6 bases between. CDR1 and CDR2 (germline): SEHNR, FQNEAQ (reference sequence). CDR3 sequence (DNA): TGTGCCAGCAGCAACATGCAAGAGACCCAGTACTTC. It translates to CASSNMQETQYF. Together with reference TRBV7-9 and TRBJ2-5, the CDR3 gives the full variable domain: DTGVSQNPRHKITKRGQNVTFRCDPISEHNRLYWYRQTLGQGPEFLTYFQNEAQLEKSRLLSDRFSAERPKGSFSTLEIQRTEQGDSAMYLCASSNMQETQYFGPGTRLLVL.

The chain carries TRBV20-1 and TRBJ1-2, with 7 bases fitting TRBD1. The CDR3 runs 15 residues. Germline V gene data show CDR1 as DFQATT and CDR2 as SNEGSKA (reference sequence). V was clipped by 0 bases and J by 3 bases; unmatched bases: 7. This chain's CDR3 is CSARDGEDRDYGYTF. The CDR3 DNA sequence: TGCAGTGCTAGAGATGGGGAAGACAGGGACTATGGCTACACCTTC.

The chain recombines TRBV7-2 with TRBJ1-2; TRBD1 might be the D (5 bases). Between the trimmed V and J ends, which lost 3 bases and 0 bases, there was a span of 8 bases. The CDR3 consists of 14 residues. The germline gives CDR1 SGHTA, CDR2 FQGNSA. The CDR3 sequence: CASSFTGANYGYTF. As DNA, the CDR3 is TGTGCCAGCAGCTTCACAGGAGCTAACTATGGCTACACCTTC. Full variable domain (outside the CDR3, taken from reference TRBV7-2 and TRBJ1-2): GAGVSQSPSNKVTEKGKDVELRCDPISGHTALYWYRQSLGQGLEFLIYFQGNSAPDKSGLPSDRFSAERTGGSVSTLTIQRTQQEDSAVYLCASSFTGANYGYTFGSGTRLTVV.

The genes are TRBV7-9 and TRBJ2-5, with 12 bases aligning to TRBD1. The CDR3 runs to 14 residues. V was pared by 9 bases and J by 4 bases, with 6 bases of the junction left unmatched. Germline CDR1 and CDR2: SEHNR and FQNEAQ (reference sequence). CDR3 in amino acids: CARGTGGDGETQYF. The DNA for the CDR3 is TGTGCCAGGGGGACAGGGGGCGATGGAGAGACCCAGTACTTC.

The sample holds a few counts of this clonotype. The chain is built from TRBV20-1 and TRBJ2-1, with TRBD2 matching over 9 bases. V dropped 4 bases and J dropped 10; count of bases not matched to a gene: 11. The CDR3 runs 14 residues. Germline V gives CDR1 DFQATT, CDR2 SNEGSKA (reference sequence). The CDR3 loop reads CSATTPGLASEQFF. CDR3 DNA sequence: TGCAGTGCTACTACTCCGGGACTAGCATCAGAGCAGTTCTTC.

V usage is TRBV21-1 and J usage is TRBJ2-7; the table's D gene call, TRBD1, was not cross checked with the DNA. TRBV21-1 is noted as a pseudogene. The CDR3 runs 16 residues. CDR3 sequence: CASSAPLDRGHYEQYF. Here the CDR3 DNA reads TGTGCCAGCAGCGCACCCCTCGACAGGGGGCACTACGAGCAGTACTTC.

This clonotype came up a few times. J is TRBJ1-1 and V is TRBV6-5; D perhaps matches TRBD1 (6 bases). This CDR3 region has 12 residues. Per the germline V gene, CDR1 is MNHEY and CDR2 is SVGAGI. Trimming cost V 2 bases and J 8 bases, with 9 bases left between them. The CDR3 sequence: CASSYATGEAFF. The CDR3 nucleotides are TGTGCCAGCAGTTACGCGACAGGAGAAGCTTTCTTT.

Only a few counts were recorded for this clonotype. J is TRBJ2-3 and V is TRBV11-1; 8 positions match TRBD1. The J segment lost 6 bases and the V segment lost 4 bases, leaving 6 bases of the junction unmatched. Per germline, CDR1 SGHAT and CDR2 FQDESV (reference sequence). The CDR3 length is 14 residues. The CDR3 coding sequence is TGTGCCAGCAGCTCTGGACAGGGCAGGGATACGCAGTATTTT. Protein sequence: CASSSGQGRDTQYF. The whole variable domain, filled in from reference TRBV11-1 and TRBJ2-3, reads EAEVAQSPRYKITEKSQAVAFWCDPISGHATLYWYRQILGQGPELLVQFQDESVVDDSQLPKDRFSAERLKGVDSTLKIQPAELGDSAMYLCASSSGQGRDTQYFGPGTRLTVL.

This chain links TRBV5-1 with TRBJ2-6; 8 bases are shared with TRBD1. CDR1 and CDR2 from the germline V gene are SGHRS and YFSETQ. Losses at the gene ends were 4 bases for V and 0 bases for J; bases not matched to a gene: 12. The CDR3 extends over 19 amino acids. The CDR3: CASSHPPGQDISGANVLTF. For the CDR3, the DNA is TGCGCCAGCAGCCACCCACCGGGACAGGATATCTCTGGGGCCAACGTCCTGACTTTC.

This clonotype was detected only a few times. This rearrangement joins TRBV7-2 to TRBJ2-3; no definite D call. V was trimmed by 1 base and J by 4 bases, leaving 12 bases between them. CDR1 is SGHTA and CDR2 is FQGNSA in the germline V gene. The CDR3 is 15 residues long. DNA of the CDR3: TGTGCCAGCAGCTTAGTTAGCTTTGTCGCAGATACGCAGTATTTT. Amino acids: CASSLVSFVADTQYF.

This chain uses TRBV12-3 or TRBV12-4 with TRBJ2-4; D may be TRBD2 (6 bases). CDR3 length: 16 amino acids. V lost 0 bases and J 2 bases, leaving 11 bases between the germline ends. In DNA, the CDR3 is TGTGCCAGCAGTTTAGCGGGGGGAGCAACCAAAAACATTCAGTACTTC. Protein product: CASSLAGGATKNIQYF.

This clonotype was seen more than once but under ten times. J is TRBJ2-5 and V is TRBV12-3 or TRBV12-4; 8 bases map to TRBD2. There are 14 residues in the CDR3. V dropped 3 bases and J dropped 4; count of bases not matched to a gene: 4. CDR3 residues: CASSFRGGRETQYF. DNA of the CDR3: TGTGCCAGCAGTTTTCGGGGGGGCCGAGAGACCCAGTACTTC.

The table lists this clonotype with many counts. In DNA form, the CDR3 reads TGTGCCAGTAGTAACAGGGGGCAAGAGACCCAGTACTTC. Encoded protein: CASSNRGQETQYF. The chain recombines TRBV19 with TRBJ2-5; 8 nucleotides match TRBD1. CDR3 length: 13 residues. With 4 bases clipped from V and 2 bases from J, the junction kept 0 bases outside the gene matches. The germline gives CDR1 LNHDA, CDR2 SQIVND (reference sequence). Variable domain in full (rest from reference TRBV19 and TRBJ2-5): DGGITQSPKYLFRKEGQNVTLSCEQNLNHDAMYWYRQDPGQGLRLIYYSQIVNDFQKGDIAEGYSVSREKKESFPLTVTSAQKNPTAFYLCASSNRGQETQYFGPGTRLLVL.

The J gene is TRBJ2-7, the V gene TRBV7-7; D perhaps matches TRBD2 (6 bases). Germline values: CDR1 SSHAT, CDR2 FNYEAQ (reference sequence). With 4 bases removed from V and 4 bases from J, the gap between germline ends came to 17 bases. The CDR3 runs to 15 residues. The CDR3 DNA follows: TGTGCCAGCAGCTCCGGCTCCGGGAGCCAATACGAGCAGTACTTC. It yields the protein CASSSGSGSQYEQYF.

V gene TRBV11-1 combines with J gene TRBJ2-1; a weak D match, TRBD2 (5 bases). V lost 4 bases, J lost 10 bases, and 35 bases lay in between. The length of the CDR3 is 20 residues. The germline V gene has CDR1 SGHAT and CDR2 FQDESV (reference sequence). The CDR3 bases are TGTGCCAGCAGCTGGGAAGGCAGAAACCCTCGGGGATTATTGTACGAGGAGCAGTTCTTC. Translating gives CASSWEGRNPRGLLYEEQFF.

Only a few counts were recorded for this clonotype. This chain joins TRBV6-2 or TRBV6-3 and TRBJ2-4, with D perhaps TRBD2 (5 bases). Trimming shortened V by 6 bases and J by 0 bases, and 15 bases separated the two germline ends. Germline CDR1 is MNHEY and CDR2 is SVGEGT. The CDR3 runs 16 residues. CDR3 DNA sequence: TGTGCCAGCAGCGACCCGGGAAGATTAGCCAAAAACATTCAGTACTTC. This codes for CASSDPGRLAKNIQYF.

The chain has TRBV7-2 and TRBJ2-7; TRBD1 or TRBD2 may be the D gene (5 bases each). Germline values: CDR1 SGHTA, CDR2 FQGNSA. This CDR3 has 14 residues. Trimming left V 3 bases short and J 4 bases short, with 13 bases between. Here the CDR3 reads CASSFRDVAYEQYF. Written as DNA, the CDR3 is TGTGCCAGCAGCTTCCGGGACGTAGCGTACGAGCAGTACTTC.

This clonotype was seen more than once but under ten times. V is TRBV7-8 and J is TRBJ2-5, with unresolved D. CDR3 length: 16 residues. Germline CDR1 SGHVS, CDR2 FQNEAQ. V shed 5 bases and J shed 1 base, with 17 bases lying between them. CDR3 nucleotide sequence: TGTGCCAGCAGCGCTGAACAGACGCGATTCCAAGAGACCCAGTACTTC. It translates to CASSAEQTRFQETQYF. The full variable domain, with the rest looked up from reference TRBV7-8 and TRBJ2-5, is GAGVSQSPRYKVAKRGQDVALRCDPISGHVSLFWYQQALGQGPEFLTYFQNEAQLDKSGLPSDRFFAERPEGSVSTLKIQRTQQEDSAVYLCASSAEQTRFQETQYFGPGTRLLVL.

This sequence joins TRBV6-2 or TRBV6-3 and TRBJ2-1; D could derive from TRBD1 or TRBD2 (5 bases each). The germline CDR1 and CDR2 sequences are MNHEY and SVGEGT. The CDR3 extends over 15 amino acids. Between the trimmed V and J ends, which lost 2 bases and 4 bases, there was a span of 12 bases. The CDR3 region is CASSYAWDGYNEQFF. Here the CDR3 DNA reads TGTGCCAGCAGTTACGCTTGGGACGGATACAATGAGCAGTTCTTC.

V gene TRBV7-2 combines with J gene TRBJ2-7; a weak D match, TRBD2 (6 bases). V was shortened by 5 bases and J by 5 bases, with 16 bases between the two germline ends. Germline-derived CDR1 and CDR2 are SGHTA and FQGNSA. The length of the CDR3 is 14 residues. CDR3 residues: CASSPRLGGDEQYF. DNA for the CDR3: TGTGCCAGCAGCCCGCGGCTGGGGGGTGACGAGCAGTACTTC.

This clonotype was detected a few times. The chain has TRBV20-1 and TRBJ2-6, with D perhaps matching TRBD1 (6 bases). Germline CDR1 is DFQATT and CDR2 is SNEGSKA (reference sequence). Between the trimmed V and J ends, which lost 6 bases and 0 bases, there was a span of 21 bases. The CDR3 is made up of 18 amino acids. The CDR3 DNA reads TGCAGTGCGTCTAACAGGGTGACGTGGGGCTCTGGGGCCAACGTCCTGACTTTC. As protein: CSASNRVTWGSGANVLTF.

The chain joins TRBV20-1 to TRBJ2-1; the match to TRBD2 covers 10 bases. After removal of 3 bases from V and 2 bases from J, the junction contained 7 bases not matched to a gene. Germline V gene lookup returns CDR1 DFQATT and CDR2 SNEGSKA (reference sequence). This CDR3 is 16 amino acids long. CDR3 residues: CSASATSGATYNEQFF. The CDR3 DNA reads as TGCAGTGCTAGTGCAACTAGCGGGGCGACCTACAATGAGCAGTTCTTC.

This clonotype was recorded many times. The V call is TRBV7-9, the J call TRBJ1-3; unclear D gene. V lost 5 bases and J 0 bases, leaving 11 bases between the germline ends. The CDR3 runs 15 residues. Germline CDR1 SEHNR, CDR2 FQNEAQ (reference sequence). The CDR3 here is CASSHARASGNTIYF. As DNA, the CDR3 is TGTGCCAGCAGCCACGCGAGGGCCTCTGGAAACACCATATATTTT.